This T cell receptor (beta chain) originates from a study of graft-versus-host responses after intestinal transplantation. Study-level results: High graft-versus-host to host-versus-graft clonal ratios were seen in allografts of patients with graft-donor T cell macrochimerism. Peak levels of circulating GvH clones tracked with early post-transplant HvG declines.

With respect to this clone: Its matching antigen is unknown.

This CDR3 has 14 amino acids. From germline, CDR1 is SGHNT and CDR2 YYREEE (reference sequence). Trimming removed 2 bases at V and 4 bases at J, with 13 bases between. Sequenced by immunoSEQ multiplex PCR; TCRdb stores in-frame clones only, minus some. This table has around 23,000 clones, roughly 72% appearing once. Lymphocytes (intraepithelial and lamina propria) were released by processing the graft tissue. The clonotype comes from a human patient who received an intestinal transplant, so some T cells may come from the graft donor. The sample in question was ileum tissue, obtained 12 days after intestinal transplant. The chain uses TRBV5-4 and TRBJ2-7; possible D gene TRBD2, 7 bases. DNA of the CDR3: TGTGCCAGCAGCTTCGTGGGGGGGGCTTACGAGCAGTACTTC. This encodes CASSFVGGAYEQYF.